This section outlines one T cell receptor (beta chain) sequence together with its context. Its antigen is unknown. This specimen belongs to a study of OX40 agonist ivuxolimab in advanced cancers. Turning to the study itself: All patients had ivuxolimab intravenously every 2 weeks at 0.01 to 10 mg/kg. Enrollees could have had prior anti-PD-1, anti-PD-L1 or anti-CTLA-4 therapy, which approximately 40% had received. Study results and caveats: Clones of CD4+ and CD8+ blood T cells grew by week 6 at doses of 0.1 to 3.0 mg/kg.

Libraries were prepared by immunoSEQ multiplex PCR; TCRdb keeps only in-frame clonotypes and omits some of them. This sample carries about 93,000 clones, roughly 87% of them seen once, and the ten largest clones take about 0.31%. This CDR3 region has 12 residues. V lost 2 bases and J lost 4, with 5 bases in between. The germline V gene has CDR1 MNHNS and CDR2 SASEGT. The chain carries TRBV6-1 and TRBJ2-5; D unresolved. The specimen comprised CD4+ or CD8+ T cells sorted from blood, sampled in a trial of the OX40 agonist ivuxolimab. This receptor was obtained from an adult with an advanced solid tumor such as melanoma, head and neck, liver or kidney cancer. This chain's CDR3 is CASSELRETQYF. CDR3 nucleotides: TGTGCCAGCAGTGAACTGAGAGAGACCCAGTACTTC.